This TCR beta chain was observed in a study of T-cell memory formation after mild COVID-19 (dated by TCRdb to about 2021). About the investigation overall: TCR sequence clusters from the two donors were found to be largely donor specific. Longitudinal TCRalpha and TCRbeta repertoire sequencing tracked T-cell clones expanding and contracting after mild COVID-19 in a couple of donors. Two young, previously healthy adult volunteers, one female and one male, were included in the cohort.

Counted from cysteine to phenylalanine, this CDR3 has 13 amino acids. The sequence is cut down to CDR3 DNA, 39 bases in frame from base 1. V gives up 3 bases and J gives up 2 bases, and the segment between their germline ends measures 8 bases. CDR1 PRHDT and CDR2 FYEKMQ were looked up in the germline V gene (reference sequence). Worth noting for this clonotype: What this receptor recognizes is not known. No base qualities exist here, and no much larger clone lies one base off it.

Ficoll-Paque density gradient centrifugation was the method used to isolate PBMCs. What the work shows at the level of the full study, not this receptor alone: The study included only a couple of mild cases, and larger cohorts that include severe cases with pre-infection samples were judged to be necessary. Contracting CD4+ clones were located mainly in the CM and EM memory subsets, whereas CD8+ clones were found to be enriched in EMRA. From day 15 to 85, contracting clones showed balanced CD4/CD8 phenotypes, whereas a second wave of clones that expanded from day 15 to 37 leaned towards CD4+. The second-wave clones that peaked on day 37 were not confirmed to be SARS-CoV-2 specific. Some responding clones were detected in pre-infection memory, suggesting pre-existing cross-reactive memory T cells joined the SARS-CoV-2 response.

Sequencing instrument: Illumina NovaSeq 6000. TCRalpha and TCRbeta cDNA libraries were constructed by 5'RACE with constant-segment primers, with sample barcodes and unique molecular identifiers being introduced. RNA was extracted from every sample with Trizol reagent. Libraries were amplified in two PCR steps, with a second sample barcode and Illumina TruSeq adapters added in the second step. Libraries were sequenced on an Illumina NovaSeq with 2 x 150 bp paired-end reads. From the authors' description of their analysis: Reads were demultiplexed and collapsed into UMI-guided consensus sequences with migec v1.2.7. With mixcr v2.1.11, UMI consensuses were aligned to TRA and TRB V and J templates and assembled into clonotypes. Clonotypes were classified as expanded or contracted when called significant by both edgeR and NoisET, with noise models trained on biological replicates. For edgeR calls, the thresholds were a false discovery rate-adjusted p below 0.01 and a log2 fold-change of 1. As an exploratory analysis of dynamics, PCA with hierarchical clustering was applied to max-normalized trajectories of the 1000 most abundant clonotypes. Each responding clone was given a CD4 or CD8 phenotype based on the CD4+ and CD8+ repertoires, which had been sequenced separately. TCRdb handled the public reads itself, with Q25 trimming in fastp and clone calling in MiXCR, and kept productive beta chains. Merged by CDR3 protein, the rows form single entries marked with the most common genes and DNA. The V and J calls here are based on TCRdb, not the publication. The sample yields hundreds of thousands of distinct CDR3 sequences; around 15% were counted once. The top ten hold roughly a fifth of the sample.

This receptor was taken from a man aged 18 to 35 who had mild COVID-19 (a few samples of this study predate the infection). The sample titles of this study are shuffled in the database, so cell type and time point are left out; the donor was told from shared clones. The V and J genes are TRBV13 and TRBJ2-7; no D segment can be confidently identified. The material sequenced was PBMCs or a T cell subset sorted from them (not recorded which). The DNA is as follows: TGTGCCAGCAGCTTTGGTACAACCTACGAGCAGTACTTC. Its protein is CASSFGTTYEQYF.